Described below is a single T cell receptor (beta chain) sequence and its context. Profiling relied on immunoSEQ multiplex PCR, and the TCRdb table lists in-frame clones only, not all of them. Of approximately 140,000 clones in the sample, 80% to 95% were seen once. The record originates from a study of control samples from healthy donors and cancer patients. The CDR3 covers 13 residues. In germline, CDR1 is LGHNA, CDR2 YNFKEQ. The V end lost 3 bases, the J end lost 8 bases, and 11 bases lay between the germline ends. Sequenced material: blood. This clonotype originated in a man younger than 35 in good health. The chain recombines TRBV4-2 with TRBJ2-1; TRBD2 might be the D (5 bases). CDR3 residues: CASSQRAWHEQFF. CDR3 coding DNA: TGTGCCAGCAGCCAGAGGGCGTGGCATGAGCAGTTCTTC.